Shown below are 26 T cell receptor beta chains from a single sample sequenced in a study of identical twins. From the 5' RACE reads, TCRdb called clonotypes with MiXCR, one entry per CDR3 protein. The sample has 690,000 or so distinct CDR3 sequences; 8.6% are singletons. This same sample was also taken into another study, of yellow fever vaccine responses in identical twins.

Input material: PBMCs. Receptors were obtained from a woman younger than 35 in good health.

This clonotype was detected ten times or more. The rearrangement uses TRBV28 and TRBJ2-2; 8 bases match TRBD1. V shed 7 bases and J 2 bases; nucleotides not matched to a gene: 12. Germline-derived CDR1 and CDR2 are MDHEN and SYDVKM. The CDR3 is made up of 17 amino acids. CDR3 sequence: CASISQGQAQNTGELFF. DNA of the CDR3: TGTGCCAGCATATCGCAGGGACAGGCCCAAAACACCGGGGAGCTGTTTTTT.

This clonotype was counted only a few times. The chain uses TRBV18 and TRBJ1-1; D is undetermined. Trimming removed 6 bases at V and 8 bases at J, with 16 bases between. Germline CDR1 reads KGHSH; CDR2 reads LQKENI. The CDR3 spans 13 residues. The CDR3 sequence is CASSPVEEGEAFF. As DNA, the CDR3 is TGTGCCAGCTCTCCGGTAGAAGAAGGGGAAGCTTTCTTT.

This clonotype was counted ten times or more. The rearrangement joins TRBV6-5 to TRBJ1-1; 9 bases agree with TRBD1. CDR1 and CDR2 (germline): MNHEY, SVGAGI. The CDR3 totals 16 residues. The V gene end was trimmed by 4 bases and the J gene end by 0 bases; junction bases not matched to a gene: 6. CDR3 DNA: TGTGCCAGCAGTTCCGACAGGGGGTCCATGAACACTGAAGCTTTCTTT. Translation: CASSSDRGSMNTEAFF.

The gene calls are TRBV15 and TRBJ2-7; D remains ambiguous. This CDR3 is 16 amino acids long. V lost 0 bases and J lost 0, with 12 bases in between. Germline CDR1 LNHNV, CDR2 YYDKDF (reference sequence). CDR3 DNA: TGTGCCACCAGCAGAGATCGCGTAGGGCCCTCCTACGAGCAGTACTTC. The encoded protein is CATSRDRVGPSYEQYF. Combining the CDR3 with reference TRBV15 and TRBJ2-7 gives the whole variable domain DAMVIQNPRYQVTQFGKPVTLSCSQTLNHNVMYWYQQKSSQAPKLLFHYYDKDFNNEADTPDNFQSRRPNTSFCFLDIRSPGLGDTAMYLCATSRDRVGPSYEQYFGPGTRLTVT.

This clonotype was picked up a small number of times. This chain connects TRBV12-3 or TRBV12-4 to TRBJ2-3; D is perhaps TRBD2 (5 bases). Trimming took off 2 bases at V and 2 bases at J, with 11 bases between the two ends. The CDR3 is 15 residues long. CDR3 loop: CASSLLSGNTDTQYF. The CDR3 nucleotides read TGTGCCAGCAGTTTATTAAGCGGTAACACAGATACGCAGTATTTT.

This clonotype came up a few times. This sequence joins TRBV29-1 and TRBJ2-3, with a possible D match to TRBD1 (5 bases). V was cut by 5 bases and J by 1 base, with 16 bases left in between. Germline V gene sequence: CDR1 SQVTM, CDR2 ANQGSEA. This CDR3 region has 15 residues. CDR3 sequence (DNA): TGCAGCGTTCAAGGTGGGAAGGGGCGCACAGATACGCAGTATTTT. Translation: CSVQGGKGRTDTQYF.

This clonotype was seen more than once but under ten times. CDR3 in DNA: TGTGCCAGCTCACCGGTAAAGGGGTTAGGTCAGCCCCAGCATTTT. Protein: CASSPVKGLGQPQHF. The V call is TRBV18, the J call TRBJ1-5, with D perhaps TRBD1 (5 bases). The germline V gene encodes CDR1 KGHSH and CDR2 LQKENI. This CDR3 region has 15 residues. Trimming pared 3 bases from V and 6 bases from J, leaving 15 bases between. The full variable domain, its missing parts supplied by reference TRBV18 and TRBJ1-5, is NAGVMQNPRHLVRRRGQEARLRCSPMKGHSHVYWYRQLPEEGLKFMVYLQKENIIDESGMPKERFSAEFPKEGPSILRIQQVVRGDSAAYFCASSPVKGLGQPQHFGDGTRLSIL.

The gene calls are TRBV3-1 and TRBJ2-3; 7 bases fit TRBD2. With 0 bases clipped from V and 2 bases from J, the junction kept 5 bases outside the gene matches. Germline-derived CDR1 and CDR2 are LGHDT and YNNKEL (reference sequence). CDR3 length: 16 amino acids. This chain's CDR3 is CASSQDRRGITDTQYF. The CDR3 DNA reads TGTGCCAGCAGCCAAGACAGGCGGGGGATCACAGATACGCAGTATTTT.

The CDR3 DNA follows: TGCGCCAGCAGCCAAGGTTCAGTCGACAATGAGCAGTTCTTC. It codes for CASSQGSVDNEQFF. The V call is TRBV4-3, the J call TRBJ2-1; D is unresolved. Trimming stripped 1 base from V and 5 bases from J, with 9 bases between. CDR3 length equals 14 residues. The V gene's germline CDR1 is LGHNA and CDR2 YSLEER.

The CDR3 DNA reads TGTGCCACCAGCAGAGATCCCCAACTAGCGGCGAACACCGGGGAGCTGTTTTTT. It encodes CATSRDPQLAANTGELFF. The V call is TRBV15, the J call TRBJ2-2, with 8 bases matching TRBD2. The CDR3 has 18 amino acids. V lost 0 bases and J lost 0; bases outside the gene matches: 6. The germline V gene has CDR1 LNHNV and CDR2 YYDKDF (reference sequence).

This clonotype was detected a few times. The chain has TRBV27 and TRBJ2-6; no reliable D call. The V and J ends lost 4 bases and 0 bases respectively, with 7 bases between them. The CDR3 length is 15 residues. Germline-derived CDR1 and CDR2 are MNHEY and SMNVEV (reference sequence). Here the CDR3 reads CASSWTNSGANVLTF. As DNA, the CDR3 is TGTGCCAGCAGTTGGACGAACTCTGGGGCCAACGTCCTGACTTTC.

This clonotype was counted many times. V is TRBV5-1 and J is TRBJ2-1, with 7 bases aligning to TRBD1. In germline, CDR1 is SGHRS, CDR2 YFSETQ. CDR3 size: 17 residues. The ends lost 4 bases at V and 5 bases at J; junction bases unmatched: 15. The CDR3 sequence is CASSEGTDHRLNNEQFF. The CDR3 DNA reads as TGCGCCAGCAGCGAGGGGACAGACCACAGACTGAACAATGAGCAGTTCTTC.

The genes are TRBV27 and TRBJ2-2; 8 nucleotides line up with TRBD1. Germline V gene data show CDR1 as MNHEY and CDR2 as SMNVEV (reference sequence). V shed 6 bases and J 2 bases; nucleotides not matched to a gene: 5. The CDR3 is 15 amino acids. CDR3 nucleotide sequence: TGTGCCAGCAGGCCGGACAGGGACAACACCGGGGAGCTGTTTTTT. This gives the protein CASRPDRDNTGELFF.

This clonotype was seen a few times. The gene calls are TRBV10-3 and TRBJ2-1, with TRBD2 identical over 7 bases. Trimming removed 0 bases from V and 15 bases from J; junction bases left unmatched: 11. Germline V gene lookup returns CDR1 ENHRY and CDR2 SYGVKD. The CDR3 consists of 14 residues. The CDR3 nucleotides are TGTGCCATCAGTGAGTCGGGCGGGAGTTCCCTCCCGTTCTTC. Its protein is CAISESGGSSLPFF.

This clonotype was observed a handful of times. The V call is TRBV10-3, the J call TRBJ2-7, with 9 bases lining up with TRBD2. CDR1 is ENHRY, CDR2 SYGVKD, per germline. This CDR3 region has 13 residues. Trimming removed 5 bases from V and 6 bases from J; junction bases left unmatched: 5. The CDR3 sequence is CAISPGGRAEQYF. CDR3 nucleotide sequence: TGTGCCATCAGTCCGGGCGGGAGGGCCGAGCAGTACTTC.

The chain carries TRBV6-2 or TRBV6-3 and TRBJ2-7; D is uncertain. The CDR3 has 15 residues. The germline V gene encodes CDR1 MNHEY and CDR2 SVGEGT. V lost 0 bases and J lost 0, with 9 bases in between. The CDR3 loop reads CASSYSRESSYEQYF. The CDR3 bases are TGTGCCAGCAGTTACTCGAGAGAGAGCTCCTACGAGCAGTACTTC.

This clonotype was observed many times. The chain has TRBV10-3 and TRBJ2-7; TRBD2 matches at 7 bases. V lost 3 bases, J lost 4 bases, and 6 bases stayed unmatched. Germline-derived CDR1 and CDR2 are ENHRY and SYGVKD. The CDR3 is 14 amino acids. The CDR3 nucleotides are TGTGCCATCAGTGACGCTAGCGGCAAATACGAGCAGTACTTC. It encodes CAISDASGKYEQYF.

In its sample, this clonotype was seen many times. At one end, the junction sequence differs from germline, possibly due to a read error. The chain joins TRBV3-1 to TRBJ2-7; a weak D match, TRBD2 (6 bases). Germline V gene sequence: CDR1 LGHDT, CDR2 YNNKEL (reference sequence). CDR3 length: 14 residues. The CDR3 protein is CASNHRDSSSEQYF. CDR3 in DNA: TGTGCCAGCAACCACCGGGACTCCTCCTCCGAGCAGTACTTC.

This clonotype occurred many times. V and J are TRBV9 and TRBJ2-5; possibly TRBD2 for D (6 bases). V lost 4 bases, J lost 2 bases, and 15 bases lay in between. Germline values: CDR1 SGDLS, CDR2 YYNGEE. There are 15 residues in the CDR3. CDR3 nucleotide sequence: TGTGCCAGCAGCCCCTACGCCGGGGGACAAGAGACCCAGTACTTC. Translated, it gives CASSPYAGGQETQYF.

There are many counts of this clonotype. The chain is built from TRBV3-1 and TRBJ2-4, with D maybe TRBD2 (6 bases). This CDR3 is built from 13 residues. The V end lost 5 bases, the J end lost 8 bases, and 13 bases lay between the germline ends. CDR1 LGHDT and CDR2 YNNKEL come from the germline V gene (reference sequence). The CDR3 spells CASSSRGEDIQYF. The CDR3 nucleotides read TGTGCCAGCAGCTCCCGTGGGGAGGACATTCAGTACTTC.

This clonotype was counted a few times. V gene TRBV5-6 combines with J gene TRBJ1-1, with 7 bases fitting TRBD1. V trimming: 6 bases; J trimming: 2 bases; junction bases outside the gene matches: 7. CDR1 is SGHDT and CDR2 is YYEEEE in the germline V gene. CDR3 length equals 14 residues. The CDR3 loop reads CASTETGPNTEAFF. The CDR3, as DNA: TGTGCCAGCACTGAGACAGGGCCCAACACTGAAGCTTTCTTT.

The gene calls are TRBV6-5 and TRBJ2-7; 10 positions agree with TRBD1. The CDR3 is 15 residues long. The germline CDR1 and CDR2 sequences are MNHEY and SVGAGI. The ends lost 0 bases at V and 7 bases at J; junction bases unmatched: 6. The CDR3 coding sequence is TGTGCCAGCAGTTACTCCGGGACAGGGGCGGGTGAGCAGTACTTC. Protein: CASSYSGTGAGEQYF.

The chain has TRBV27 and TRBJ2-1, with D perhaps TRBD2 (5 bases). This CDR3 is 14 amino acids long. Germline values: CDR1 MNHEY, CDR2 SMNVEV (reference sequence). V lost 6 bases and J lost 2, with 11 bases in between. CDR3 loop: CASSRGTPYNEQFF. The CDR3 coding sequence is TGTGCCAGCAGCCGGGGAACCCCCTACAATGAGCAGTTCTTC.

This clonotype has only a few counts. The V call is TRBV29-1, the J call TRBJ1-6, with a tentative D call TRBD1 (5 bases). Germline-derived CDR1 and CDR2 are SQVTM and ANQGSEA. The V end was cut by 4 bases, the J end by 11 bases, with 12 bases between. The length of the CDR3 is 12 residues. The CDR3 protein is CSVGGGGTPLHF. CDR3 DNA: TGCAGCGTTGGGGGGGGTGGGACACCCCTCCACTTT. The variable domain in full, with the rest retrieved from reference TRBV29-1 and TRBJ1-6, is SAVISQKPSRDICQRGTSLTIQCQVDSQVTMMFWYRQQPGQSLTLIATANQGSEATYESGFVIDKFPISRPNLTFSTLTVSNMSPEDSSIYLCSVGGGGTPLHFGNGTRLTVT.

This clonotype was observed many times. The chain is built from TRBV12-3 or TRBV12-4 and TRBJ2-5; D not certain. This CDR3 spans 14 amino acids. V was clipped by 2 bases and J by 2 bases, with 9 bases between them. CDR3 protein: CASSLLTAQETQYF. The CDR3 region has the DNA TGTGCCAGCAGTTTATTAACGGCTCAAGAGACCCAGTACTTC.

The chain couples TRBV3-1 to TRBJ1-1; D ambiguous. The CDR3 length is 12 residues. CDR1 is LGHDT and CDR2 is YNNKEL in the germline V gene (reference sequence). The V end lost 1 base, the J end lost 7 bases, and 7 bases lay between the germline ends. The CDR3: CASSQVVGEAFF. The CDR3 DNA is TGTGCCAGCAGCCAAGTGGTCGGTGAAGCTTTCTTT.